This record concerns one T cell receptor beta chain sequence. Its antigen remains unidentified. The entry originates in a study of shared clonotypes between healthy human individuals. Study in general: Participating donors consisted of a couple of women and a few men aged 18 to 49. Study outcomes and limitations: Generation probabilities were higher for clonotypes shared across all four sorted-subset donors than for unshared ones. Four donors held approximately 4.6% of naive CD4 clonotypes in common.

The length of the CDR3 is 15 residues. The V gene's germline CDR1 is SGHTA and CDR2 FQGTGA. The V gene lost 2 bases and the J gene lost 6 bases, with 11 bases spanning the gap. Every subset had its genomic DNA shared out evenly among several immunoSEQ plates. The repertoire was sequenced with immunoSEQ multiplex PCR; TCRdb's copy has only in-frame clones and lacks some. The sample lists 2.3 million or so clones, over 90% occurring once. The material sequenced was naive CD4+ T cells from PBMCs. The subset here: CD45RA+ positively selected. This chain connects TRBV7-3 to TRBJ1-6, with unresolved D. The TCR sequence derives from a man between 18 and 29 years old in good health. Some clones in this sample may be carry-over from other donors' samples. The CDR3 loop reads CASSLQGGGNSPLHF. CDR3 coding DNA: TGTGCCAGCAGCTTACAAGGAGGTGGTAATTCACCCCTCCACTTT. Full variable domain (missing parts from reference TRBV7-3 and TRBJ1-6): GAGVSQTPSNKVTEKGKYVELRCDPISGHTALYWYRQSLGQGPEFLIYFQGTGAADDSGLPNDRFFAVRPEGSVSTLKIQRTERGDSAVYLCASSLQGGGNSPLHFGNGTRLTVT.